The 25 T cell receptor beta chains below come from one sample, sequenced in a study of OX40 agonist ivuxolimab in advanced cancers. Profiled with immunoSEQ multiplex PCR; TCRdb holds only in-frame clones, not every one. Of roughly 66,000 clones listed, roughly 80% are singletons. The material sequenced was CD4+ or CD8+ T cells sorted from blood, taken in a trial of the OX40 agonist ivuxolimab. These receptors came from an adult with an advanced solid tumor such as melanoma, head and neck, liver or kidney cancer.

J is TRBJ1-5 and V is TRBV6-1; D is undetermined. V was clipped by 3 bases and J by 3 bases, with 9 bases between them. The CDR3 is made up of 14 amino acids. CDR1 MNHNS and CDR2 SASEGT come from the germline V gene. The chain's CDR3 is CASSEGGNNQPQHF. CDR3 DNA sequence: TGTGCCAGCAGTGAGGGCGGTAACAATCAGCCCCAGCATTTT.

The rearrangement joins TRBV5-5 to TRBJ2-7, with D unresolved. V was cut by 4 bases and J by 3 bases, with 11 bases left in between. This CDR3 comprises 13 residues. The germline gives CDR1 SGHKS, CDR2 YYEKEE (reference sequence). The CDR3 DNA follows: TGTGCCAGCAGCCACTCTACACACTACGAGCAGTACTTC. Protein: CASSHSTHYEQYF.

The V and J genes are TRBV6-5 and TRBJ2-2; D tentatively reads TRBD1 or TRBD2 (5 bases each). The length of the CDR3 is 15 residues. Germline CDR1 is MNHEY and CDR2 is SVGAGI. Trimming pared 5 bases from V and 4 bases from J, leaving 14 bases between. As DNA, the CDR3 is TGTGCCAGCAGTCCCGGGGCCCTCGGCACCGGGGAGCTGTTTTTT. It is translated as CASSPGALGTGELFF.

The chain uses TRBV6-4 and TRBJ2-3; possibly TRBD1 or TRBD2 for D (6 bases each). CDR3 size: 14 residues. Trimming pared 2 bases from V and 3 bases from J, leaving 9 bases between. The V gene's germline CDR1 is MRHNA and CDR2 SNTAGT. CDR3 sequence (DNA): TGTGCCAGCAGTGACCTAGGGGGGACAGATACGCAGTATTTT. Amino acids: CASSDLGGTDTQYF.

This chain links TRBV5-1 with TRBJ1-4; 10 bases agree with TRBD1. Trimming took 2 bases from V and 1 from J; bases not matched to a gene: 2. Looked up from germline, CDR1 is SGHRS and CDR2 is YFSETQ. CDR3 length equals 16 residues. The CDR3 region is CASSLGQGGTNEKLFF. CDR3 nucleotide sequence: TGCGCCAGCAGCTTAGGACAGGGGGGAACTAATGAAAAACTGTTTTTT.

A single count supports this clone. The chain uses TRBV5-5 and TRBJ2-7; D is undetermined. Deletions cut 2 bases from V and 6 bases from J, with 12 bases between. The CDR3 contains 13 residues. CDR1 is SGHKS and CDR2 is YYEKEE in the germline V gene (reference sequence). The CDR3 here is CASSFSRKPEQYF. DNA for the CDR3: TGTGCCAGCAGCTTTTCCCGGAAACCCGAGCAGTACTTC.

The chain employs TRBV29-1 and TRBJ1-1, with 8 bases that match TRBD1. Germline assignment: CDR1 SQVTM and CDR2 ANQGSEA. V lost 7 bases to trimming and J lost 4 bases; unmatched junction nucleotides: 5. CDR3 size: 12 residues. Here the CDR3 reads CSGTTGGTEAFF. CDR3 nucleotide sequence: TGCAGCGGGACTACAGGGGGCACTGAAGCTTTCTTT.

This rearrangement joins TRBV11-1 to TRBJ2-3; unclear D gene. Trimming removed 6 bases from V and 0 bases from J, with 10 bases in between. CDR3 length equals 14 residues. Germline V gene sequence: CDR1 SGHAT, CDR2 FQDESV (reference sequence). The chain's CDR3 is CASREAPSTDTQYF. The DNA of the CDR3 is TGTGCCAGCAGAGAGGCCCCTAGCACAGATACGCAGTATTTT.

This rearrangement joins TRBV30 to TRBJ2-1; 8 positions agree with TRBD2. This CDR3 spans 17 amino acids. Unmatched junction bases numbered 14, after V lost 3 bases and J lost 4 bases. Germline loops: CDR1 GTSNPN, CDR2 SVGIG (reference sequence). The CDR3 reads CAWRPLSGGGRYNEQFF. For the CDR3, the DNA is TGTGCCTGGAGGCCCCTTTCCGGGGGGGGGCGATACAATGAGCAGTTCTTC.

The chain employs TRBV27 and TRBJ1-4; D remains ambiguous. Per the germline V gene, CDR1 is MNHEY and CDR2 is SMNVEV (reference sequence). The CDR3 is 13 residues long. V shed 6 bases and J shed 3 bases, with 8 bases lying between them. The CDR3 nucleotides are TGTGCCAGCAGCCCGGGCCCTAATGAAAAACTGTTTTTT. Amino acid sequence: CASSPGPNEKLFF.

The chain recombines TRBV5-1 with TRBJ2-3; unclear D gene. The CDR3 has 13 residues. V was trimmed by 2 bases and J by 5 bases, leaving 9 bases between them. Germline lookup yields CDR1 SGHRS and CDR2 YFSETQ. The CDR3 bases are TGCGCCAGCAGCTTTTCGACTCGAGATACGCAGTATTTT. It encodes CASSFSTRDTQYF.

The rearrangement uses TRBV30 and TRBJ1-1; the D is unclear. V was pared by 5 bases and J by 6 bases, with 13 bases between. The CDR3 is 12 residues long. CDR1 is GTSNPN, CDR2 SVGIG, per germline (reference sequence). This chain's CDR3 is CAWGKRQPEAFF. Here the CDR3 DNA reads TGTGCCTGGGGAAAGAGGCAACCTGAAGCTTTCTTT.

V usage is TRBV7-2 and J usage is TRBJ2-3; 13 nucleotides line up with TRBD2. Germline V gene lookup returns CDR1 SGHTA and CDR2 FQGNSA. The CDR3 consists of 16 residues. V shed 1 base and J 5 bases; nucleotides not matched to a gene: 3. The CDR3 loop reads CASSLVRTSGRDTQYF. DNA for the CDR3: TGTGCCAGCAGCTTAGTAAGGACTAGCGGGAGAGATACGCAGTATTTT.

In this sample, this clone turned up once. The chain's CDR3 is CASSPGGGASSYNSPLHF. The DNA of the CDR3 is TGTGCCAGCAGCCCGGGTGGCGGGGCCAGCTCCTATAATTCACCCCTCCACTTT. V gene TRBV5-4 combines with J gene TRBJ1-6; D may be TRBD1 (5 bases). The CDR3 is 18 amino acids. Looked up from germline, CDR1 is SGHNT and CDR2 is YYREEE (reference sequence). Trimming removed 4 bases at V and 0 bases at J, with 17 bases between.

The CDR3 sequence: CASTSTGRETQYF. The CDR3 bases are TGTGCCAGCACCTCCACAGGGCGAGAGACCCAGTACTTC. The rearrangement uses TRBV6-5 and TRBJ2-5, with TRBD1 as a possible D gene (6 bases). The V gene lost 7 bases and the J gene lost 4 bases, with 13 bases spanning the gap. This CDR3 spans 13 amino acids. Germline V CDR1 and CDR2: MNHEY, SVGAGI.

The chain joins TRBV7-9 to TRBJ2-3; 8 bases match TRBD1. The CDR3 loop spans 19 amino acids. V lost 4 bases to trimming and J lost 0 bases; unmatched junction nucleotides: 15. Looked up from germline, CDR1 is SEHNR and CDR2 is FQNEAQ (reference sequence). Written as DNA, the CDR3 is TGTGCCAGCAGCTCTAGGGTATCCGGGACAGGCTATAGCACAGATACGCAGTATTTT. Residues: CASSSRVSGTGYSTDTQYF.

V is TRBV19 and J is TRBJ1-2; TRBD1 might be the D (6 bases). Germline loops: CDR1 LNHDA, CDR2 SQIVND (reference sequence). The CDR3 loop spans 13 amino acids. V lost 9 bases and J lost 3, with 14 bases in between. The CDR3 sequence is CASNPQGHYGYTF. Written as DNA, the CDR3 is TGTGCCAGCAACCCCCAGGGGCACTATGGCTACACCTTC.

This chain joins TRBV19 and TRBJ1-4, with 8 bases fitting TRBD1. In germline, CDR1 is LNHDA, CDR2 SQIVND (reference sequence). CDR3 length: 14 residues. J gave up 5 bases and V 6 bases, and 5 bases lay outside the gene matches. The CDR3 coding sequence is TGTGCCAGTAGAAAGACAGGGGCGAATGAAAAACTGTTTTTT. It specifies CASRKTGANEKLFF. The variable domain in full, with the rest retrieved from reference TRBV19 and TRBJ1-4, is DGGITQSPKYLFRKEGQNVTLSCEQNLNHDAMYWYRQDPGQGLRLIYYSQIVNDFQKGDIAEGYSVSREKKESFPLTVTSAQKNPTAFYLCASRKTGANEKLFFGSGTQLSVL.

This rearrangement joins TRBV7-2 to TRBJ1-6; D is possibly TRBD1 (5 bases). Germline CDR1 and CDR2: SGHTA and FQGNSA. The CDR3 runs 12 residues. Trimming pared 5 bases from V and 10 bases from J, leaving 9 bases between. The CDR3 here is CASSPRGSPLHF. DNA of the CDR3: TGTGCCAGCAGCCCAAGGGGATCACCCCTCCACTTT.

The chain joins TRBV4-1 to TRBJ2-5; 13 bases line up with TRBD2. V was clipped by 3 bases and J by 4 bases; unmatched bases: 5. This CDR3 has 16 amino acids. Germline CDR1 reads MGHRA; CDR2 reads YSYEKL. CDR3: CASSHSGTSGAETQYF. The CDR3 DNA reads TGCGCCAGCAGCCACTCCGGGACTAGCGGGGCAGAGACCCAGTACTTC.

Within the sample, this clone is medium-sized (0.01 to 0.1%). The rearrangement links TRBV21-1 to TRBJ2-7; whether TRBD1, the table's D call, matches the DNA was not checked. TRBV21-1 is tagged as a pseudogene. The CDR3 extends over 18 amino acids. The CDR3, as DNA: TGTGCCAGCAGCGTCATATACAAAGACAGGGGAAGAACTTACGAGCAGTACTTC. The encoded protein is CASSVIYKDRGRTYEQYF.

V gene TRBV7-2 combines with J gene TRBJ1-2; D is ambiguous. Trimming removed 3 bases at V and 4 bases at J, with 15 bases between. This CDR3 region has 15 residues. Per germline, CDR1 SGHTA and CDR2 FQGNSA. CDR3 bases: TGTGCCAGCAGCTTGGCAACCTCGTCGTTCTATGGCTACACCTTC. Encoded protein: CASSLATSSFYGYTF.

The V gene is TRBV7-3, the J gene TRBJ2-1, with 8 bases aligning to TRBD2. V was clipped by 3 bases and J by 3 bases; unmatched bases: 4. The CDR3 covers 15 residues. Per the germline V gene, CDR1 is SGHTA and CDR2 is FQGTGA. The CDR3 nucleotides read TGTGCCAGCAGCTTGGACCGGGGGGGCTACAATGAGCAGTTCTTC. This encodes CASSLDRGGYNEQFF.

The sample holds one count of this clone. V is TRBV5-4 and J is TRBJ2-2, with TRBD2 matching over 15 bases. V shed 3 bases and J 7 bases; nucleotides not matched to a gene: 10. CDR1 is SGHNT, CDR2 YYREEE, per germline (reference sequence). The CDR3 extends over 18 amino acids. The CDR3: CASSSRTSGGAGGGELFF. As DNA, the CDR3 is TGTGCCAGCAGCTCGAGGACTAGCGGGGGGGCCGGAGGCGGGGAGCTGTTTTTT.

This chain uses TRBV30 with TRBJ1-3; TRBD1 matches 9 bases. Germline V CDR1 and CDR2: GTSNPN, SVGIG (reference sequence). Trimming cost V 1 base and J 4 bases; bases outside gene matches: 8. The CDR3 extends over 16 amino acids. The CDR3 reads CAWSAPGTGYGNTIYF. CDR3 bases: TGTGCCTGGAGTGCCCCCGGGACAGGGTACGGAAACACCATATATTTT.